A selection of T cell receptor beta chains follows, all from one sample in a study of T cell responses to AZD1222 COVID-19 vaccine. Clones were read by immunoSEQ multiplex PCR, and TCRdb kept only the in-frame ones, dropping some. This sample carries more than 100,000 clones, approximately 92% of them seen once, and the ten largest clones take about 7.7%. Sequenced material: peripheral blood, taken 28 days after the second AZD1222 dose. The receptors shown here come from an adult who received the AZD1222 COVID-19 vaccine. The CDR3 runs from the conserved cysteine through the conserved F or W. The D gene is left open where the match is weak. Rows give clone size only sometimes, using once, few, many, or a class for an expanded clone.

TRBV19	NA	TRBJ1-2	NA	CASRYKQSGGYTF	TGTGCCAGTAGATACAAACAAAGCGGAGGCTACACCTTC
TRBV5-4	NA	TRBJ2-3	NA	CASSPTGGPEDTQYF	TGTGCCAGCAGCCCGACAGGAGGGCCTGAAGATACGCAGTATTTT
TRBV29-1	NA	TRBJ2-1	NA	CSVGRGSGVIGEQFF	TGCAGCGTCGGCCGGGGGTCGGGAGTGATCGGTGAGCAGTTCTTC
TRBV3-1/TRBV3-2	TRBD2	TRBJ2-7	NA	CASSQGLAGGSYEQYF	TGTGCCAGCAGCCAAGGGTTAGCGGGGGGATCCTACGAGCAGTACTTC
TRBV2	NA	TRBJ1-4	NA	CASSESGSTNEKLFF	TGTGCCAGCAGTGAATCGGGGTCAACTAATGAAAAACTGTTTTTT
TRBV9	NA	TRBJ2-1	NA	CASSVGVSGNNEQFF	TGTGCCAGCAGCGTAGGGGTTAGCGGCAACAATGAGCAGTTCTTC
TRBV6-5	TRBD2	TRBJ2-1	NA	CASRAGLGGNEQFF	TGTGCCAGCAGGGCGGGACTAGGGGGGAATGAGCAGTTCTTC
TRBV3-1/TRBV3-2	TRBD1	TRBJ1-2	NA	CASSLGGQGADGYTF	TGTGCCAGCAGCCTAGGGGGGCAGGGGGCGGATGGCTACACCTTC
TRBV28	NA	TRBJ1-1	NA	CATANGLEAFF	TGTGCCACCGCAAATGGGCTCGAAGCTTTCTTT
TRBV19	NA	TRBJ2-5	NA	CASSIPLGETQYF	TGTGCCAGTAGTATACCCCTCGGAGAGACCCAGTACTTC
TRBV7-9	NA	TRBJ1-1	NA	CASSLVQALNTEAFF	TGTGCCAGCAGCTTAGTACAGGCGTTGAACACTGAAGCTTTCTTT
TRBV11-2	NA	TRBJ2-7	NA	CASSLNLGSYEQYF	TGTGCCAGCAGCTTGAACTTGGGGTCCTACGAGCAGTACTTC
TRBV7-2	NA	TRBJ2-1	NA	CASSLVAGNIYNEQFF	TGTGCCAGCAGCTTAGTGGCGGGAAACATTTACAATGAGCAGTTCTTC
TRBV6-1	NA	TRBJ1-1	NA	CASSEGGGGNTEAFF	TGTGCCAGCAGTGAAGGGGGCGGTGGGAACACTGAAGCTTTCTTT
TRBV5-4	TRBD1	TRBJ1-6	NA	CASSLNRGGPLPLHF	TGTGCCAGCAGCTTAAACAGGGGCGGACCTCTTCCCCTCCACTTT
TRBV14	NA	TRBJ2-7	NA	CASSQGPYAWQGRSYEQYF	TGTGCCAGCAGCCAAGGTCCTTATGCGTGGCAGGGGCGATCCTACGAGCAGTACTTC
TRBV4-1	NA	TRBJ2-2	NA	CASSHEGGPGRELFF	TGCGCCAGCAGCCATGAGGGGGGGCCCGGCCGGGAGCTGTTTTTT
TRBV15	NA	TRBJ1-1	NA	CATSRDPIVTEAFF	TGTGCCACCAGCAGAGACCCTATCGTCACTGAAGCTTTCTTT
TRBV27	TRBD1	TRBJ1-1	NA	CASSLDRVGTEAFF	TGTGCCAGCAGTTTGGACAGGGTTGGCACTGAAGCTTTCTTT
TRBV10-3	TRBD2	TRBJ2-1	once	CAISDQRGGQVGEQFF	TGTGCCATCAGTGATCAGCGGGGGGGCCAGGTGGGTGAGCAGTTCTTC
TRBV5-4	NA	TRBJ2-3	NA	CASSIGTGRDTQYF	TGTGCCAGCAGCATTGGAACGGGGAGGGATACGCAGTATTTT
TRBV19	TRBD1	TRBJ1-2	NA	CASSPDRVNYGYTF	TGTGCCAGTAGTCCAGACAGGGTAAACTATGGCTACACCTTC
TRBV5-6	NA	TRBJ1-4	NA	CASSLTVREKLFF	TGTGCCAGCAGCTTGACAGTTAGAGAAAAACTGTTTTTT
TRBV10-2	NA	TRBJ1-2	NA	CASSESGGGDGYTF	TGCGCCAGCAGTGAGTCCGGGGGGGGCGATGGCTACACCTTC
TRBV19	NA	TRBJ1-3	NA	CASSISGTGNTIYF	TGTGCCAGTAGTATATCAGGAACTGGAAACACCATATATTTT
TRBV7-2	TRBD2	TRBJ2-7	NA	CASSLAGTSGSYEQYF	TGTGCCAGCAGCTTAGCTGGGACTAGCGGGAGCTACGAGCAGTACTTC
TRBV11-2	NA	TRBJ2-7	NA	CASSIGLNSYEQYF	TGTGCCAGCAGCATCGGACTAAACTCCTACGAGCAGTACTTC
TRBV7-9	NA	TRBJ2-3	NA	CASSLAAGRLDTQYF	TGTGCCAGCAGCTTAGCGGCAGGGAGACTGGATACGCAGTATTTT
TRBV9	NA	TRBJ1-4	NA	CASSTGTQGEKLFF	TGTGCCAGCAGTACAGGGACCCAAGGTGAAAAACTGTTTTTT
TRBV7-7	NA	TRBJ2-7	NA	CASSLGLGQGGYEQYF	TGTGCTAGCAGCTTAGGACTAGGACAGGGAGGCTACGAGCAGTACTTC
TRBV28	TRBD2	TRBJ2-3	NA	CASSLTTSGSFGDTQYF	TGTGCCAGCAGTTTAACTACTAGCGGGAGTTTCGGAGATACGCAGTATTTT
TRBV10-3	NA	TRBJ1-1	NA	CAIRGEMNTEAFF	TGTGCCATAAGAGGGGAGATGAACACTGAAGCTTTCTTT
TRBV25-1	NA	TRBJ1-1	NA	CASSEYLGGAGTEAFF	TGTGCCAGCAGTGAATATTTAGGTGGGGCGGGCACTGAAGCTTTCTTT
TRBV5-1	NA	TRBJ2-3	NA	CASSREAGTSTDTQYF	TGCGCCAGCAGCAGGGAAGCGGGGACATCCACAGATACGCAGTATTTT
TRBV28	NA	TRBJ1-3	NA	CASGPGHFSSGNTIYF	TGTGCCAGCGGCCCGGGCCATTTCAGCTCTGGAAACACCATATATTTT
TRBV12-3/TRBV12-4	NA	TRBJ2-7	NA	CASSFGSYEQYF	TGTGCCAGCAGTTTTGGGAGTTACGAGCAGTACTTC
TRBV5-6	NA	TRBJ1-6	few	CASSSGQGVVPLHF	TGTGCCAGCAGCTCGGGACAAGGTGTTGTACCCCTCCACTTT
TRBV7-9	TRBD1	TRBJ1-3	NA	CASRAFTRQGRSGNTIYF	TGTGCCAGCAGAGCTTTTACCCGACAGGGGCGCTCTGGAAACACCATATATTTT
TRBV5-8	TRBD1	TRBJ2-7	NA	CASSLWGQGRSYEQYF	TGTGCCAGCAGCCTGTGGGGACAGGGAAGATCCTACGAGCAGTACTTC
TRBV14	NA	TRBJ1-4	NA	CASSQVNRLNNEKLFF	TGTGCCAGCAGCCAAGTCAACAGGCTTAATAATGAAAAACTGTTTTTT
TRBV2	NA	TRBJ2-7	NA	CASGSSYEQYF	TGTGCCAGCGGTAGTTCCTACGAGCAGTACTTC
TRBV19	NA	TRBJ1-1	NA	CASSTGLLQEAEAFF	TGTGCCAGTAGTACGGGACTTCTCCAGGAGGCTGAAGCTTTCTTT
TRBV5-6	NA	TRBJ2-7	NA	CASSTMGPYEQYF	TGTGCCAGCAGCACCATGGGGCCCTACGAGCAGTACTTC
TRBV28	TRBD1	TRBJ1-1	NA	CASRWRTGESEAFF	TGTGCCAGCAGGTGGAGGACAGGGGAATCTGAAGCTTTCTTT
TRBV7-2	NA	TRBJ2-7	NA	CASSTRQPRGSTYEQYF	TGTGCCAGCAGCACCCGACAGCCAAGAGGGAGTACCTACGAGCAGTACTTC
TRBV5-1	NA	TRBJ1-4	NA	CASSESQGYEGKLFF	TGCGCCAGCAGCGAAAGTCAGGGTTATGAGGGAAAACTGTTTTTT
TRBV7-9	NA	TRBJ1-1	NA	CASSLETGWGDKAFF	TGTGCCAGCAGCTTAGAAACAGGGTGGGGCGATAAAGCTTTCTTT
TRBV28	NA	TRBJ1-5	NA	CATLGGSERSAQPQHF	TGTGCCACCCTAGGGGGGAGCGAACGTTCGGCTCAGCCCCAGCATTTT
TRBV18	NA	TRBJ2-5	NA	CASSPPLGLRKETQYF	TGTGCCAGCTCACCACCCTTAGGGCTTCGCAAGGAGACCCAGTACTTC
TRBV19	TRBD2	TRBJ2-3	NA	CASTRLAGGTDTQYF	TGTGCCAGTACCCGTCTAGCGGGGGGCACAGATACGCAGTATTTT
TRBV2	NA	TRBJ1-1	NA	CASSVRANTEAFF	TGTGCCAGCAGTGTCCGAGCGAACACTGAAGCTTTCTTT
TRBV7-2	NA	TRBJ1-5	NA	CASSPYSSGLSNQPQHF	TGTGCCAGCAGCCCCTATTCCTCGGGACTTAGCAATCAGCCCCAGCATTTT